This T cell receptor (beta chain) was observed in a study of blood T cell repertoires in COVID-19. Some clones are missing from TCRdb's copy, which holds only in-frame ones; the method was immunoSEQ multiplex PCR. The table includes around 260,000 clones, approximately 89% detected once. The source of this sequence is a man aged 40-50 years who had recovered from COVID-19. The sequencing sample was made of peripheral blood.

CDR3 nucleotide sequence: TGTGCCAGCAGCGTAGCTATTAGCGGGAGCGTCGGGAATGAGCAGTTCTTC. Encoded protein: CASSVAISGSVGNEQFF. The rearrangement uses TRBV9 and TRBJ2-1, with 9 bases matching TRBD2. V trimming: 0 bases; J trimming: 7 bases; junction bases outside the gene matches: 11. Germline CDR1 reads SGDLS; CDR2 reads YYNGEE. The CDR3 runs 17 residues.